A single sample is the source of the 26 T cell receptor beta chains below, sequenced in a study of blood T cells in healthy people across ages. Together with a sample-barcoded 5' primer, a J-beta primer mix was included in a second PCR lasting roughly 6 to 12 cycles. TCRdb used MiXCR to reprocess the 5' RACE reads, holding one entry per CDR3 protein. The table has some 1.8 million distinct CDR3 sequences, more than 35% seen once. Sequences were obtained from blood. These receptors all stem from a human donor in good health.

The J gene is TRBJ1-2, the V gene TRBV7-2, with D possibly being TRBD1 (5 bases). CDR1 and CDR2 (germline): SGHTA, FQGNSA. The CDR3 runs to 14 residues. V was pared by 5 bases and J by 4 bases, with 14 bases between. CDR3 region: CASSRGGSGYGYTF. The CDR3 DNA sequence: TGTGCCAGCAGCCGCGGGGGGTCTGGCTATGGCTACACCTTC.

This clonotype was observed a few times. The V call is TRBV18, the J call TRBJ1-2, with 12 bases identical to TRBD1. Germline CDR1 reads KGHSH; CDR2 reads LQKENI. J gave up 7 bases and V 7 bases, and 13 bases lay outside the gene matches. The CDR3 loop spans 16 amino acids. The CDR3 DNA reads as TGTGCCAGCTGCATCGGACGGGACAGGGGGCATTTTGGCTACACCTTC. The encoded protein is CASCIGRDRGHFGYTF.

This chain links TRBV7-2 with TRBJ2-1; 15 bases align to TRBD2. The CDR3 covers 17 residues. Germline assignment: CDR1 SGHTA and CDR2 FQGNSA. Losses at the gene ends were 3 bases for V and 2 bases for J; bases not matched to a gene: 2. The CDR3: CASSFRTSGGAYNEQFF. Here the CDR3 DNA reads TGTGCCAGCAGCTTTAGGACTAGCGGGGGGGCCTACAATGAGCAGTTCTTC.

This clonotype came up a few times. This chain joins TRBV14 and TRBJ1-2; D is unclear. The CDR3 loop spans 13 amino acids. Germline loops: CDR1 SGHDN, CDR2 FVKESK. Trimming stripped 1 base from V and 4 bases from J, with 7 bases between. In DNA, the CDR3 is TGTGCCAGCAGCCAAGGGATCTTCTATGGCTACACCTTC. Its translation: CASSQGIFYGYTF.

This chain's CDR3 is CASSFQQSSYNEQFF. For the CDR3, the DNA is TGTGCCAGCAGCTTTCAGCAGAGCTCCTACAATGAGCAGTTCTTC. The J gene is TRBJ2-1, the V gene TRBV5-5; D is uncertain. The CDR3 totals 15 residues. CDR1 SGHKS and CDR2 YYEKEE come from the germline V gene (reference sequence). Trimming pared 2 bases from V and 0 bases from J, leaving 9 bases between.

This chain joins TRBV7-2 and TRBJ2-4; D is ambiguous. The DNA end is a closer match to TRBJ2-7, so the J assignment may be wrong. Germline V gene data show CDR1 as SGHTA and CDR2 as FQGNSA. This CDR3 spans 15 amino acids. Here the CDR3 DNA reads TGTGCCAGCAGCGATATAATGGGTTTCCCCTACGAGCAGTACTTC. Encoded protein: CASSDIMGFPYEQYF.

There are a few counts of this clonotype. The rearrangement links TRBV15 to TRBJ2-4, with D perhaps matching TRBD1 (6 bases). The CDR3 is 16 residues long. CDR1 is LNHNV and CDR2 is YYDKDF in the germline V gene (reference sequence). V lost 2 bases, J lost 0 bases, and 11 bases lay in between. CDR3 bases: TGTGCCACCAGCAGAACAGGGTGGCCAGCCAAAAACATTCAGTACTTC. It yields the protein CATSRTGWPAKNIQYF.

This clonotype was counted a few times. Here the CDR3 reads CASSQAYSGGGDQETQYF. The CDR3 DNA is TGTGCCAGCAGCCAGGCTTATTCTGGCGGGGGTGATCAAGAGACCCAGTACTTC. V usage is TRBV4-2 and J usage is TRBJ2-5; TRBD2 matches at 7 bases. V was pared by 3 bases and J by 2 bases, with 15 bases of the junction left unmatched. The germline gives CDR1 LGHNA, CDR2 YNFKEQ. This CDR3 region has 18 residues.

The chain joins TRBV11-1 to TRBJ1-1, with D hard to call. There are 17 residues in the CDR3. Trimming left V 3 bases short and J 0 bases short, with 17 bases between. Germline V lookup: CDR1 SGHAT, CDR2 FQDESV (reference sequence). The CDR3 loop reads CASSLPVGGGMNTEAFF. CDR3 coding DNA: TGTGCCAGCAGCTTGCCCGTAGGCGGTGGCATGAACACTGAAGCTTTCTTT.

This clonotype occurred a few times. The gene calls are TRBV29-1 and TRBJ2-1; weak D call: TRBD2 (5 bases). The CDR3 totals 14 residues. Trimming took 8 bases from V and 3 from J, leaving 17 bases between them. Looked up from germline, CDR1 is SQVTM and CDR2 is ANQGSEA. CDR3 in amino acids: CSTRLLGGYNEQFF. The DNA of the CDR3 is TGCAGCACACGACTACTAGGAGGCTACAATGAGCAGTTCTTC.

The genes are TRBV2 and TRBJ2-5, with TRBD2 matching over 14 bases. V dropped 8 bases and J dropped 11; count of bases not matched to a gene: 19. Looked up from germline, CDR1 is SNHLY and CDR2 is FYNNEI. The CDR3 has 17 residues. CDR3 in DNA: TGTGCCAGCCCAATCCTGCCGACTAGCGGGGGGGCAAGAGAGCAGTACTTC. Its translation is CASPILPTSGGAREQYF.

This clonotype has just one count. The V and J genes are TRBV28 and TRBJ2-7; D not certain. V lost 7 bases to trimming and J lost 0 bases, with 7 bases between them. Germline V gene sequence: CDR1 MDHEN, CDR2 SYDVKM. The CDR3 consists of 12 residues. The CDR3 loop is CASMSISYEQYF. As DNA, the CDR3 is TGTGCCAGCATGTCAATCTCCTACGAGCAGTACTTC. Full variable domain (remainder filled in from reference TRBV28 and TRBJ2-7): DVKVTQSSRYLVKRTGEKVFLECVQDMDHENMFWYRQDPGLGLRLIYFSYDVKMKEKGDIPEGYSVSREKKERFSLILESASTNQTSMYLCASMSISYEQYFGPGTRLTVT.

This clonotype showed up just a few times. The chain employs TRBV4-1 and TRBJ2-2; D gene unclear. The CDR3 is 14 residues long. CDR1 MGHRA and CDR2 YSYEKL come from the germline V gene. V was pared by 3 bases and J by 6 bases, with 11 bases between. The CDR3 coding sequence is TGCGCCAGCAGCCACGGACGGTGGGCCGGGGAGCTGTTTTTT. Amino acid sequence: CASSHGRWAGELFF.

The sample holds a few counts of this clonotype. The chain recombines TRBV6-1 with TRBJ1-1; TRBD1 matches at 10 bases. Germline V CDR1 and CDR2: MNHNS, SASEGT. The CDR3 totals 15 residues. Trimming at V came to 7 bases and at J to 4 bases, leaving 9 bases not matched to a gene. The CDR3 is CASTPGQGRLTEAFF. The CDR3 DNA reads TGTGCCAGCACCCCGGGACAGGGGCGTCTCACTGAAGCTTTCTTT.

This clonotype was counted a few times. The rearrangement joins TRBV6-5 to TRBJ2-1; tentatively, D is TRBD1 (6 bases). Germline CDR1 and CDR2: MNHEY and SVGAGI. The V end was cut by 4 bases, the J end by 5 bases, with 15 bases between. The CDR3 spans 15 residues. The CDR3 here is CASSSVTGTDNEQFF. In DNA, the CDR3 is TGTGCCAGCAGTTCCGTTACAGGGACGGACAATGAGCAGTTCTTC.

The rearrangement joins TRBV5-1 to TRBJ2-4; perhaps TRBD1 as D (6 bases). Germline loops: CDR1 SGHRS, CDR2 YFSETQ. CDR3 length equals 13 residues. V lost 0 bases, J lost 15 bases, and 16 bases lay in between. The CDR3 protein is CASSLGTEFAWYF. CDR3 DNA: TGCGCCAGCAGCTTGGGGACAGAGTTCGCGTGGTACTTC.

V usage is TRBV27 and J usage is TRBJ2-7; weak D call: TRBD1 (5 bases). Between the trimmed V and J ends, which lost 8 bases and 4 bases, there was a span of 12 bases. The CDR3 loop spans 12 amino acids. The germline CDR1 and CDR2 sequences are MNHEY and SMNVEV (reference sequence). DNA for the CDR3: TGTGCCAGCGGAAACGCAGGGTACGAGCAGTACTTC. Amino acids: CASGNAGYEQYF.

The chain combines TRBV27 with TRBJ2-2; D gene uncertain. Looked up from germline, CDR1 is MNHEY and CDR2 is SMNVEV (reference sequence). This CDR3 is built from 13 residues. The ends were cut back, 1 base at V and 6 bases at J, with 6 bases in the middle. This CDR3 reads CASSLYQSGELFF. CDR3 coding DNA: TGTGCCAGCAGTTTATATCAGTCCGGGGAGCTGTTTTTT.

The chain employs TRBV9 and TRBJ2-1, with D hard to call. V was shortened by 0 bases and J by 7 bases, with 11 bases between the two germline ends. Germline V gene sequence: CDR1 SGDLS, CDR2 YYNGEE. CDR3 length: 14 amino acids. In DNA, the CDR3 is TGTGCCAGCAGCGTAGGGGGTAGCCTAAATGAGCAGTTCTTC. This codes for CASSVGGSLNEQFF.

This clonotype was detected a few times. This CDR3 reads CSASSGVPYGYTF. The CDR3 DNA is TGCAGTGCTAGCTCCGGGGTACCCTATGGCTACACCTTC. The chain has TRBV20-1 and TRBJ1-2; D ambiguous. Trimming removed 3 bases from V and 4 bases from J, with 12 bases in between. Per germline, CDR1 DFQATT and CDR2 SNEGSKA (reference sequence). The CDR3 runs to 13 residues.

J is TRBJ2-1 and V is TRBV20-1; no definite D call. V lost 2 bases and J 3 bases, leaving 11 bases between the germline ends. There are 14 residues in the CDR3. Germline CDR1 and CDR2: DFQATT and SNEGSKA (reference sequence). CDR3 protein: CSARPYNRYNEQFF. DNA of the CDR3: TGCAGTGCTAGACCCTACAACCGCTACAATGAGCAGTTCTTC.

This clonotype was picked up a small number of times. This sequence joins TRBV6-1 and TRBJ2-7, with a tentative D call TRBD1 (5 bases). CDR1 is MNHNS, CDR2 SASEGT, per germline. This CDR3 is built from 13 residues. The V and J ends lost 3 bases and 3 bases respectively, with 9 bases between them. The CDR3, as DNA: TGTGCCAGCAGTGACCAGGGTGGCTACGAGCAGTACTTC. As protein: CASSDQGGYEQYF.

This clonotype has a handful of counts. The CDR3 coding sequence is TGTGCCAGCAGCTTCGGTACCCTGGGACAGTCCGACTATGGCTACACCTTC. Translated, it gives CASSFGTLGQSDYGYTF. The chain links TRBV12-3 or TRBV12-4 to TRBJ1-2, with 7 bases identical to TRBD1. The CDR3 contains 17 residues. The trim removed 6 bases at V and 3 bases at J, leaving 16 bases unmatched.

This clonotype was seen more than once but under ten times. CDR3 nucleotides: TGTGCCAGCAGTCGCTCTGGGTCCCCTACGCAGTATTTT. Amino acid sequence: CASSRSGSPTQYF. The chain is built from TRBV6-5 and TRBJ2-3; D remains ambiguous. Trimming left V 5 bases short and J 8 bases short, with 14 bases between. Germline CDR1 and CDR2: MNHEY and SVGAGI. This CDR3 contains 13 residues.

This clonotype was seen a handful of times. The rearrangement links TRBV12-3 or TRBV12-4 to TRBJ1-4; 8 bases line up with TRBD1. V lost 3 bases, J lost 14 bases, and 5 bases stayed unmatched. This CDR3 spans 12 amino acids. In DNA form, the CDR3 reads TGTGCCAGCAGTTTTGGACAGGGTGGGCTGTTTTTT. Its translation: CASSFGQGGLFF.

This chain joins TRBV7-6 and TRBJ2-5, with 9 bases lining up with TRBD1. With 4 bases clipped from V and 1 base from J, the junction kept 10 bases outside the gene matches. Germline V gene sequence: CDR1 SGHVS, CDR2 FNYEAQ. The CDR3 has 17 residues. CDR3 sequence: CASSSLQGARSQETQYF. CDR3 bases: TGTGCCAGCAGCTCCTTACAGGGGGCTCGGTCCCAAGAGACCCAGTACTTC.